Below, 7 T cell receptor beta chains from the same sample are listed, as sequenced in a study of control samples from healthy donors and cancer patients. Clones were read by immunoSEQ multiplex PCR, and TCRdb kept only the in-frame ones, dropping some. The table has 150,000 to 180,000 clones, approximately 93% seen once; the top ten hold approximately 5.7%. Sequences were obtained from blood. The receptor source for this set is a man in his forties in good health.

The chain combines TRBV30 with TRBJ2-3, with a weak D call TRBD2 (6 bases). The length of the CDR3 is 12 residues. Trimming removed 3 bases at V and 3 bases at J, with 7 bases between. CDR1 and CDR2 (germline): GTSNPN, SVGIG (reference sequence). The CDR3 protein is CAWRAGTDTQYF. Written as DNA, the CDR3 is TGTGCCTGGAGGGCGGGGACAGATACGCAGTATTTT. Full variable domain (remainder filled in from reference TRBV30 and TRBJ2-3): SQTIHQWPATLVQPVGSPLSLECTVEGTSNPNLYWYRQAAGRGLQLLFYSVGIGQISSEVPQNLSASRPQDRQFILSSKKLLLSDSGFYLCAWRAGTDTQYFGPGTRLTVL.

The chain recombines TRBV10-2 with TRBJ2-3, with D possibly being TRBD1 or TRBD2 (6 bases each). The CDR3 runs to 13 residues. Germline V gene sequence: CDR1 WSHSY, CDR2 SAAADI. V lost 6 bases and J lost 5, with 12 bases in between. The CDR3 is CASSIRGEDTQYF. The CDR3 DNA sequence: TGCGCCAGCAGCATTAGGGGGGAAGATACGCAGTATTTT.

The V and J genes are TRBV24-1 and TRBJ2-3; no clear D gene. The V end lost 5 bases, the J end lost 9 bases, and 8 bases lay between the germline ends. This CDR3 has 11 amino acids. CDR1 KGHDR and CDR2 SFDVKD come from the germline V gene. The DNA for the CDR3 is TGTGCCACCAGTGCAAAGGCGACGCAGTATTTT. Residues: CATSAKATQYF.

This chain uses TRBV11-2 with TRBJ1-6; D remains ambiguous. Trimming left V 5 bases short and J 10 bases short, with 15 bases between. CDR1 SGHAT and CDR2 FQNNGV come from the germline V gene. The CDR3 is 14 residues long. CDR3 sequence: CASSPGSRGSPLHF. The CDR3 DNA follows: TGTGCCAGCAGCCCGGGGAGTCGAGGGTCACCCCTCCACTTT.

CDR3 DNA sequence: TGTGCCAGCAGCCAAGTTCGGGGAGTGGAAGCTTTCTTT. Translating it yields CASSQVRGVEAFF. The chain combines TRBV14 with TRBJ1-1; D gene uncertain. Trimming removed 1 base from V and 8 bases from J, with 11 bases in between. The germline V gene encodes CDR1 SGHDN and CDR2 FVKESK. CDR3 size: 13 residues. The complete variable domain, with remaining parts taken from reference TRBV14 and TRBJ1-1, reads EAGVTQFPSHSVIEKGQTVTLRCDPISGHDNLYWYRRVMGKEIKFLLHFVKESKQDESGMPNNRFLAERTGGTYSTLKVQPAELEDSGVYFCASSQVRGVEAFFGQGTRLTVV.

This sequence joins TRBV27 and TRBJ1-6, with D maybe TRBD1 (5 bases). Trimming removed 3 bases at V and 8 bases at J, with 11 bases between. CDR1 and CDR2 (germline): MNHEY, SMNVEV (reference sequence). CDR3 length equals 14 residues. The CDR3 sequence: CASSLYGADSPLHF. The DNA for the CDR3 is TGTGCCAGCAGTTTGTACGGGGCGGATTCACCCCTCCACTTT.

This rearrangement joins TRBV27 to TRBJ2-3, with 7 bases identical to TRBD2. The V gene's germline CDR1 is MNHEY and CDR2 SMNVEV (reference sequence). The CDR3 extends over 14 amino acids. V was clipped by 2 bases and J by 1 base; unmatched bases: 0. CDR3 nucleotide sequence: TGTGCCAGCAGTTTAGGGGGGGGCACAGATACGCAGTATTTT. Translating it yields CASSLGGGTDTQYF.